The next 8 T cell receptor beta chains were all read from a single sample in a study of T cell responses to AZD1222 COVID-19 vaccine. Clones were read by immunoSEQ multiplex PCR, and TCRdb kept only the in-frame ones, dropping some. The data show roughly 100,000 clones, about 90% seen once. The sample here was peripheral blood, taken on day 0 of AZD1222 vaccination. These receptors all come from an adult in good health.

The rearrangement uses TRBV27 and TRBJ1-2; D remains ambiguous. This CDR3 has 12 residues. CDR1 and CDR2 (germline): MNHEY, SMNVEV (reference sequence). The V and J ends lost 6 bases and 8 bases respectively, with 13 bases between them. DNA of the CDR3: TGTGCCAGCAGCATGCGCGGGAAGGGCTACACCTTC. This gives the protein CASSMRGKGYTF.

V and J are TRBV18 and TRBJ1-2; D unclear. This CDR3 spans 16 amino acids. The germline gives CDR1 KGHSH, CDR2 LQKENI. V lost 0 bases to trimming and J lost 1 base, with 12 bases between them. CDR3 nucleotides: TGTGCCAGCTCACCACCGTGGAGCAGGAATAACTATGGCTACACCTTC. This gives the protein CASSPPWSRNNYGYTF.

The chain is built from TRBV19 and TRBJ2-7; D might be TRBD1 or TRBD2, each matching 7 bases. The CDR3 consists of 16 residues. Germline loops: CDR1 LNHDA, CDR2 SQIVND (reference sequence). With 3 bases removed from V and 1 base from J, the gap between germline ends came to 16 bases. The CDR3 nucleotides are TGTGCCAGTAGTATGGGAGGGACAGCCGCTTCCTACGAGCAGTACTTC. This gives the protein CASSMGGTAASYEQYF.

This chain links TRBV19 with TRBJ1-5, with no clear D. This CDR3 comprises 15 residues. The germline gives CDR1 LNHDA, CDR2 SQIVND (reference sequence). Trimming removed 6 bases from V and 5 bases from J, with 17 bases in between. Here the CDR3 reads CASRVSSTGDQPQHF. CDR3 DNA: TGTGCCAGTAGGGTGTCGTCGACCGGGGATCAGCCCCAGCATTTT.

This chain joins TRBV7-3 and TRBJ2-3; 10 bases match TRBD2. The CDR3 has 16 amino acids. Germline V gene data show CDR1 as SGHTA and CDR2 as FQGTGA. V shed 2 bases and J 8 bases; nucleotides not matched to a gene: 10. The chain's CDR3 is CASSLVSGGAFGTQYF. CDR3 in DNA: TGTGCCAGCAGCTTAGTAAGCGGGGGGGCCTTCGGTACGCAGTATTTT.

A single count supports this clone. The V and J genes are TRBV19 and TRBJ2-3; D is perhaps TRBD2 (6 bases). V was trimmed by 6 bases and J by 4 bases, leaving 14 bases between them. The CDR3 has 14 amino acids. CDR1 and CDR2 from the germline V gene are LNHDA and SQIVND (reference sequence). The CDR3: CASSPPGGADTQYF. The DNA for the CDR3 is TGTGCCAGTAGCCCTCCCGGCGGGGCAGATACGCAGTATTTT.

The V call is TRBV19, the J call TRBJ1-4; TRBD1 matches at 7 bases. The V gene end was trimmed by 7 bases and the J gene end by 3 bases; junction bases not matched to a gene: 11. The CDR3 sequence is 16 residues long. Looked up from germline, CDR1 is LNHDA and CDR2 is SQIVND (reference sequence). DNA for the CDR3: TGTGCCAGTACCCGATCGCTGACAGGGCCTAATGAAAAACTGTTTTTT. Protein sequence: CASTRSLTGPNEKLFF.

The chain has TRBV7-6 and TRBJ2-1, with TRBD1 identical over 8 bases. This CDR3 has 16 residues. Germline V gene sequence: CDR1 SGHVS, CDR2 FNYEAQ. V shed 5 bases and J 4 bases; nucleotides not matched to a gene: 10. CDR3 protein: CASSIGTGGLYNEQFF. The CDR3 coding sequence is TGTGCCAGCAGCATAGGGACAGGTGGTTTGTACAATGAGCAGTTCTTC.